One sample yielded the 10 T cell receptor beta chains listed below, sequenced in a study of T cell repertoires in cytomegalovirus infection (dated by TCRdb to between 2018 and 2020). TCRdb shows the sequencer as Illumina HiSeq 1500. TCRdb reran the public reads through fastp at Q25 and MiXCR, keeping productive beta chains. Each entry is one CDR3 protein sequence, shown with its most common DNA and genes. For this sample the table gives fewer than 950,000 distinct CDR3 sequences, of which 30% to 35% were detected only once. 9.5% to 15% of the sample belongs to the ten largest clones. The sample's treatment or condition, from its label and the paper: in vitro stimulation with specific CMV peptide epitopes to enrich CMV-specific T cells. Antigens of these TCRs are unknown. The sample here was cultured CD8+ T cells from PBMCs, taken from culture after CMV antigen stimulation. The receptors were gathered from a human donor in good health (CMV status not recorded). Some clones in this sample may be carry-over from other donors' samples.

The V call is TRBV11-2, the J call TRBJ1-1; 9 positions agree with TRBD1. Germline CDR1 SGHAT, CDR2 FQNNGV. This CDR3 comprises 16 residues. Losses at the gene ends were 3 bases for V and 5 bases for J; bases not matched to a gene: 10. CDR3: CASSFWDRVRQTEAFF. CDR3 bases: TGTGCCAGCAGCTTTTGGGACAGGGTACGCCAAACTGAAGCTTTCTTT.

About this clonotype: The conserved phenylalanine or tryptophan normally closing the CDR3 is absent here, so this likely arose from a read error. The CDR3 loop reads CASSQNPGFSNQPQHC. The CDR3 DNA is TGTGCCAGCAGCCAAAACCCGGGTTTTAGCAATCAGCCCCAGCATTGT. This sequence joins TRBV4-2 and TRBJ1-5; the D is unclear. The V end lost 2 bases, the J end lost 0 bases, and 11 bases lay between the germline ends. This CDR3 has 16 amino acids. The germline V gene has CDR1 LGHNA and CDR2 YNFKEQ.

DNA for the CDR3: TGTGCCAGCAGTTCACCCCCAGGGGGTCAGCCCCAGCATTTT. This translates into CASSSPPGGQPQHF. This sequence joins TRBV12-3 or TRBV12-4 and TRBJ1-5; TRBD1 aligns across 7 bases. The CDR3 contains 14 residues. The V segment lost 4 bases and the J segment 6 bases; nucleotides outside the gene matches: 6.

In this sample, this clonotype turned up many times. The chain links TRBV7-6 to TRBJ2-3, with unresolved D. The CDR3 length is 15 residues. V lost 4 bases and J lost 0, with 11 bases in between. Germline loops: CDR1 SGHVS, CDR2 FNYEAQ. The DNA of the CDR3 is TGTGCCAGCAGCTACACTCCCCTCAGCACAGATACGCAGTATTTT. Its protein is CASSYTPLSTDTQYF. The full variable domain, rest sourced from reference TRBV7-6 and TRBJ2-3, is GAGVSQSPRYKVTKRGQDVALRCDPISGHVSLYWYRQALGQGPEFLTYFNYEAQQDKSGLPNDRFSAERPEGSISTLTIQRTEQRDSAMYRCASSYTPLSTDTQYFGPGTRLTVL.

V gene TRBV9 combines with J gene TRBJ2-5; no clear D. Germline assignment: CDR1 SGDLS and CDR2 YYNGEE. V lost 0 bases to trimming and J lost 2 bases, with 8 bases between them. The CDR3 loop spans 14 amino acids. This CDR3 reads CASSVVGGQETQYF. CDR3 nucleotides: TGTGCCAGCAGCGTAGTAGGCGGACAAGAGACCCAGTACTTC. Variable domain in full (rest from reference TRBV9 and TRBJ2-5): DSGVTQTPKHLITATGQRVTLRCSPRSGDLSVYWYQQSLDQGLQFLIQYYNGEERAKGNILERFSAQQFPDLHSELNLSSLELGDSALYFCASSVVGGQETQYFGPGTRLLVL.

This chain joins TRBV7-9 and TRBJ2-7; D is unclear. Germline-derived CDR1 and CDR2 are SEHNR and FQNEAQ (reference sequence). V shed 3 bases and J shed 0 bases, with 9 bases lying between them. The CDR3 covers 14 residues. The CDR3 DNA reads TGTGCCAGCAGCTTGGCAGAATACTCCTACGAGCAGTACTTC. It specifies CASSLAEYSYEQYF.

In its sample, this clonotype was seen a few times. The V gene is TRBV10-3, the J gene TRBJ2-2; 7 positions match TRBD1. Trimming removed 4 bases from V and 2 bases from J; junction bases left unmatched: 7. The CDR3 runs 16 residues. From germline, CDR1 is ENHRY and CDR2 SYGVKD. The CDR3 here is CAISVVTGINTGELFF. The CDR3 nucleotides are TGTGCCATCAGTGTCGTGACAGGGATAAACACCGGGGAGCTGTTTTTT.

There are many counts of this clonotype. The rearrangement links TRBV7-9 to TRBJ2-5; 7 positions agree with TRBD2. Germline CDR1 and CDR2: SEHNR and FQNEAQ (reference sequence). Germline trimming cut 1 base from V and 5 bases from J; bases unmatched to any gene: 7. The CDR3 is 15 amino acids. The CDR3 DNA is TGTGCCAGCAGCTTAGATGCGAGCGGGGTGGAGACCCAGTACTTC. It codes for CASSLDASGVETQYF.

This clonotype was counted ten times or more. The chain recombines TRBV7-2 with TRBJ2-1; a weak D match, TRBD1 (9 bases). Germline V lookup: CDR1 SGHTA, CDR2 FQGNSA. The CDR3 extends over 19 amino acids. The V end lost 2 bases, the J end lost 0 bases, and 20 bases lay between the germline ends. The CDR3 loop is CASSLSPGGTGSSYNEQFF. The CDR3, as DNA: TGTGCCAGCAGCTTAAGTCCGGGAGGGACAGGGAGCTCCTACAATGAGCAGTTCTTC.

This chain links TRBV28 with TRBJ1-5; 7 bases are shared with TRBD1. V was pared by 3 bases and J by 3 bases, with 11 bases of the junction left unmatched. Germline CDR1 is MDHEN and CDR2 is SYDVKM. This CDR3 contains 17 residues. This CDR3 reads CASSLIDREVNNQPQHF. The CDR3 coding sequence is TGTGCCAGCAGTTTGATTGACAGGGAGGTCAACAATCAGCCCCAGCATTTT.